The source of this T cell receptor (beta chain) is a study of tumor-infiltrating lymphocytes in primary liver carcinoma. Study background: Participating patients were men and women between 30 and 69 years old. Study-wide results and limits: Tumor-adjacent and tumor-blood pairs shared less of their repertoires than tumor region pairs shared.

Out of unsorted whole blood came the blood RNA, and germline DNA was extracted as well. For this clonotype: Its antigen is still unknown.

Synthesis of TCR beta cDNA was carried out from approximately 470 ng total RNA with a constant-region primer. Slightly modified ARM-PCR, run as three nested multiplex PCR rounds, produced the TCR beta libraries. Each CDR3 protein gets one entry after TCRdb re-called the multiplex PCR reads with MiXCR. The sample contains 310,000 or so distinct CDR3 sequences, 58% of which appear only once. The source of this sequence is a woman aged 30 to 39 with primary liver carcinoma and hepatitis B virus infection. Sequencing input: peripheral blood.

CDR3 in amino acids: CASSFPSAGTDNEQFF. The CDR3 region has the DNA TGTGCCAGCAGCTTTCCGTCAGCGGGTACCGACAATGAGCAGTTCTTC. The V and J genes are TRBV7-9 and TRBJ2-1; a possible D gene is TRBD2 (6 bases). V lost 3 bases and J 5 bases, leaving 17 bases between the germline ends. This CDR3 spans 16 amino acids. The germline V gene has CDR1 SEHNR and CDR2 FQNEAQ (reference sequence).